Each of the 2 T cell receptor beta chains below was sequenced from the same sample in a study of blood T cell repertoires in COVID-19 (dated by TCRdb to the early 2020s). Preparation of the library involved the immunoSEQ multiplex PCR assay. The source is immuneACCESS, and TCRdb retained only in-frame sequences with V and J called. Part of the clones is not carried over; for the studies checked, unresolved V genes explain less than half of this, and the remainder is unexplained. A total of just under 65,000 clones appear in this sample, about 80% of them only once. Clones ranked in the top ten supply 14% of the sample. The sample was peripheral blood. The receptors were sampled from a man between 60 and 75 years old with COVID-19, enrolled during active disease.

The rearrangement joins TRBV24-1 to TRBJ2-7; TRBD1 agrees at 7 bases. V shed 3 bases and J 6 bases; nucleotides not matched to a gene: 13. This CDR3 is 16 amino acids long. Germline assignment: CDR1 KGHDR and CDR2 SFDVKD. In DNA, the CDR3 is TGTGCCACCAGTGATGGACGACAGGGTCGGCAGGTCGAGCAGTACTTC. It yields the protein CATSDGRQGRQVEQYF.

This clone was observed a single time. The rearrangement links TRBV3-1 (or the pseudogene TRBV3-2) to TRBJ2-2; TRBD2 is a possible D gene (5 bases). The germline gives CDR1 LGHDT, CDR2 YNNKEL (reference sequence). This CDR3 contains 16 residues. V lost 1 base and J lost 3, with 12 bases in between. CDR3 nucleotide sequence: TGTGCCAGCAGCCAAGGCCCGGGATTCCACACCGGGGAGCTGTTTTTT. It yields the protein CASSQGPGFHTGELFF.